This TCR beta chain came from a study of cytomegalovirus exposure and HLA in healthy donors. Study-level information: In a previous analysis, 100 million to 140 million unique TCR beta sequences were found from some 180 million T cells.

With respect to this clone: Its antigen remains unknown.

Regarding the study as a whole: The majority of TCR sequences were rare, yet some public TCRs appeared in many donors. Judged likely to be a sequencing artifact was a cluster of highly shared sequence variants.

Germline trimming cut 4 bases from V and 5 bases from J; bases unmatched to any gene: 13. The CDR3 totals 17 residues. Germline CDR1 SGHTS, CDR2 YDEGEE. Regarding donors, all were healthy bone marrow donors. Primers: 60 Vbeta forward and 13 Jbeta reverse. Profiling relied on immunoSEQ multiplex PCR, and the TCRdb table lists in-frame clones only, not all of them. The sample yields approximately 110,000 clones, around two thirds seen once. The sequencing input was PBMCs. This TCR was sampled from a man in his forties or fifties in good health and CMV-seropositive. The chain is built from TRBV5-8 and TRBJ2-7; 12 nucleotides align to TRBD1. CDR3 region: CASSLTYSGTGGDEQYF. CDR3 sequence (DNA): TGTGCCAGCAGCCTAACCTATTCCGGGACAGGGGGCGACGAGCAGTACTTC.